The 28 T cell receptor beta chains listed next were all sequenced from one sample in a study of blood T cell repertoires in COVID-19. Clones were sequenced by immunoSEQ multiplex PCR, and TCRdb holds only the in-frame ones, with some missing. The table has about 280,000 clones, 75% to 90% seen once. Sequenced sample: peripheral blood. All receptors come from a woman aged 30 to 39 who had recovered from COVID-19.

A remark on this clone: Germline is not matched at one junction end, which may reflect a read error. V and J are TRBV6-1 and TRBJ1-2, with TRBD1 identical over 7 bases. This CDR3 has 15 residues. CDR1 MNHNS and CDR2 SASEGT come from the germline V gene. The CDR3 sequence is CASREVRGIIYGYTF. In DNA form, the CDR3 reads TGTGCCAGCAGAGAAGTCAGGGGGATAATCTATGGCTACACCTTC.

The chain has TRBV7-2 and TRBJ2-3; 8 bases map to TRBD2. From germline, CDR1 is SGHTA and CDR2 FQGNSA. The CDR3 totals 15 residues. The ends lost 5 bases at V and 0 bases at J; junction bases unmatched: 4. This CDR3 reads CASSLSGMSTDTQYF. CDR3 sequence (DNA): TGTGCCAGCAGCCTTAGCGGGATGAGCACAGATACGCAGTATTTT.

The chain uses TRBV27 and TRBJ2-1, with TRBD2 matching over 7 bases. Germline lookup yields CDR1 MNHEY and CDR2 SMNVEV (reference sequence). The CDR3 has 14 amino acids. J gave up 4 bases and V 8 bases, and 8 bases lay outside the gene matches. The CDR3 DNA reads TGTGCCAGCTATTCGGCTAGCGGTTACAATGAGCAGTTCTTC. As protein: CASYSASGYNEQFF.

This clone was observed a few times. The genes are TRBV6-5 and TRBJ1-2, with D possibly matching TRBD1 (5 bases). From germline, CDR1 is MNHEY and CDR2 SVGAGI. V gave up 7 bases and J gave up 1 base, with 10 bases separating them. There are 13 residues in the CDR3. The CDR3: CASTLGLNYGYTF. In DNA, the CDR3 is TGTGCCAGCACACTGGGGCTTAACTATGGCTACACCTTC.

The CDR3 coding sequence is TGTGCCTGGAGCGCGGGCCAGCCAGAGACCCAGTACTTC. It translates to CAWSAGQPETQYF. V is TRBV30 and J is TRBJ2-5; possible D gene TRBD2, 5 bases. This CDR3 has 13 residues. Trimming cost V 3 bases and J 4 bases, with 12 bases left between them. Germline V gene lookup returns CDR1 GTSNPN and CDR2 SVGIG (reference sequence).

The V gene is TRBV28, the J gene TRBJ1-5, with 9 bases identical to TRBD1. The length of the CDR3 is 17 residues. CDR1 is MDHEN and CDR2 is SYDVKM in the germline V gene. J was trimmed by 6 bases and V by 6 bases; bases with no gene match: 15. This CDR3 reads CASRDLTGQGVSQPQHF. CDR3 DNA sequence: TGTGCCAGCAGAGACCTAACGGGACAGGGAGTTTCTCAGCCCCAGCATTTT.

The rearrangement joins TRBV11-2 to TRBJ1-3, with D perhaps matching TRBD1 (5 bases). The V end was cut by 5 bases, the J end by 4 bases, with 24 bases between. This CDR3 has 18 amino acids. The germline CDR1 and CDR2 sequences are SGHAT and FQNNGV. The CDR3 DNA reads as TGTGCCAGCAGCACAAGGGCCGGGACTGTAAATTGGGGAAACACCATATATTTT. Residues: CASSTRAGTVNWGNTIYF.

The rearrangement uses TRBV30 and TRBJ1-2; 8 bases are a match to TRBD1. Germline V CDR1 and CDR2: GTSNPN, SVGIG (reference sequence). CDR3 length: 11 amino acids. The V gene end was trimmed by 5 bases and the J gene end by 8 bases; junction bases not matched to a gene: 4. CDR3 sequence reads: CAWDRGYGYTF. CDR3 DNA sequence: TGTGCCTGGGACAGGGGATACGGCTACACCTTC.

The V call is TRBV6-5, the J call TRBJ1-5, with 8 bases aligning to TRBD1. CDR1 is MNHEY, CDR2 SVGAGI, per germline. The V gene end was trimmed by 3 bases and the J gene end by 6 bases; junction bases not matched to a gene: 7. This CDR3 has 15 residues. In nucleotides, the CDR3 is TGTGCCAGCAGTTATGGGACAGGCGACACTCAGCCCCAGCATTTT. It translates to CASSYGTGDTQPQHF.

This chain links TRBV19 with TRBJ2-1, with D tentatively TRBD1 (6 bases). The CDR3 runs 14 residues. Per the germline V gene, CDR1 is LNHDA and CDR2 is SQIVND (reference sequence). V lost 10 bases, J lost 0 bases, and 13 bases lay in between. The CDR3 reads CAIGGASSYNEQFF. The CDR3 region has the DNA TGTGCCATAGGGGGAGCGAGCTCCTACAATGAGCAGTTCTTC.

The chain recombines TRBV30 with TRBJ2-3; 9 bases fit TRBD2. V shed 3 bases, J shed 4 bases, and the junction held 5 bases outside the gene matches. Germline CDR1 reads GTSNPN; CDR2 reads SVGIG (reference sequence). CDR3 size: 14 residues. The CDR3 sequence is CAWRVSSGADTQYF. The CDR3 DNA reads TGTGCCTGGAGGGTCTCTAGCGGGGCAGATACGCAGTATTTT.

The chain couples TRBV18 to TRBJ1-2; D unclear. This CDR3 has 15 amino acids. The V end was cut by 5 bases, the J end by 4 bases, with 17 bases between. Germline V gene lookup returns CDR1 KGHSH and CDR2 LQKENI. CDR3 DNA sequence: TGTGCCAGCTCAGTCGGGAGAGACATTACCTATGGCTACACCTTC. Translated, it gives CASSVGRDITYGYTF.

The chain is built from TRBV7-2 and TRBJ2-2; possibly TRBD1 for D (6 bases). Trimming shortened V by 3 bases and J by 7 bases, and 15 bases separated the two germline ends. The CDR3 spans 15 residues. CDR1 is SGHTA and CDR2 is FQGNSA in the germline V gene. The CDR3 protein is CASSFKAQGSGELFF. DNA for the CDR3: TGTGCCAGCAGCTTTAAGGCTCAGGGGAGCGGGGAGCTGTTTTTT.

V and J are TRBV27 and TRBJ1-2, with D uncertain. The germline V and J ends were trimmed by 5 bases and 3 bases, with 13 bases remaining between them. The CDR3 covers 14 residues. Germline assignment: CDR1 MNHEY and CDR2 SMNVEV (reference sequence). The CDR3 loop is CASSPAEPHYGYTF. The DNA for the CDR3 is TGTGCCAGCAGTCCGGCGGAACCCCACTATGGCTACACCTTC.

This clone was picked up one time. The CDR3 is CASSLSGGVGEQYF. For the CDR3, the DNA is TGTGCCAGCAGCCTTAGCGGTGGGGTAGGTGAGCAGTACTTC. This chain joins TRBV7-2 and TRBJ2-7, with a possible D match to TRBD2 (6 bases). Germline CDR1 SGHTA, CDR2 FQGNSA. The CDR3 is made up of 14 amino acids. V lost 5 bases to trimming and J lost 7 bases, with 18 bases between them.

This chain links TRBV19 with TRBJ1-5; TRBD1 is a possible D gene (6 bases). Germline V gene data show CDR1 as LNHDA and CDR2 as SQIVND (reference sequence). The CDR3 length is 14 residues. V was cut by 5 bases and J by 6 bases, with 14 bases left in between. CDR3 nucleotide sequence: TGTGCCAGTAGTCTTCTGGGGGCAGGTCAGCCCCAGCATTTT. This translates into CASSLLGAGQPQHF.

This rearrangement joins TRBV30 to TRBJ1-1; TRBD1 is a possible D gene (5 bases). The V gene's germline CDR1 is GTSNPN and CDR2 SVGIG (reference sequence). The CDR3 totals 13 residues. The V end lost 1 base, the J end lost 4 bases, and 10 bases lay between the germline ends. Here the CDR3 reads CAWSAGLGTEAFF. CDR3 in DNA: TGTGCCTGGAGTGCAGGGCTGGGCACTGAAGCTTTCTTT.

CDR3 sequence reads: CASSPQGSYSPLHF. CDR3 bases: TGCGCCAGCAGCCCACAGGGTAGTTATTCACCCCTCCACTTT. V is TRBV5-1 and J is TRBJ1-6; weak D call: TRBD1 (6 bases). Germline V gene sequence: CDR1 SGHRS, CDR2 YFSETQ. The CDR3 has 14 amino acids. The germline V and J ends were trimmed by 4 bases and 8 bases, with 13 bases remaining between them.

This clone was found a few times. The V and J genes are TRBV6-6 and TRBJ2-7; 10 bases are a match to TRBD2. Per the germline V gene, CDR1 is MNHNY and CDR2 is SVGAGI (reference sequence). V was clipped by 5 bases and J by 0 bases; unmatched bases: 4. The CDR3 loop spans 15 amino acids. The CDR3 loop reads CASSKPSGSSYEQYF. The DNA for the CDR3 is TGTGCCAGCAGTAAACCTAGCGGGAGCTCCTACGAGCAGTACTTC.

In its sample, this clone was seen once. The CDR3 reads CASSLTDGTGGRSPLHF. DNA of the CDR3: TGCGCCAGCAGCTTGACGGATGGGACAGGGGGCCGGTCACCCCTCCACTTT. The gene calls are TRBV5-1 and TRBJ1-6; 12 nucleotides align to TRBD1. Germline lookup yields CDR1 SGHRS and CDR2 YFSETQ. V was clipped by 1 base and J by 10 bases; unmatched bases: 9. The CDR3 runs 17 residues.

The chain carries TRBV7-2 and TRBJ2-3, with D possibly being TRBD2 (5 bases). CDR3 size: 12 residues. V was pared by 3 bases and J by 9 bases, with 10 bases between. From germline, CDR1 is SGHTA and CDR2 FQGNSA. This chain's CDR3 is CASSLDSLTQYF. The CDR3 bases are TGTGCCAGCAGCTTGGACTCCTTGACGCAGTATTTT.

The gene calls are TRBV29-1 and TRBJ2-5; D unresolved. The germline gives CDR1 SQVTM, CDR2 ANQGSEA. V dropped 4 bases and J dropped 3 bases, with 9 bases sitting between them. The CDR3 is 12 amino acids. CDR3 amino acids: CSVGSLEETQYF. CDR3 nucleotides: TGCAGCGTTGGTTCCTTAGAAGAGACCCAGTACTTC.

The chain employs TRBV29-1 and TRBJ2-7, with D possibly TRBD1 on 5 matching bases. The CDR3 runs to 12 residues. Germline V gene sequence: CDR1 SQVTM, CDR2 ANQGSEA. V was pared by 7 bases and J by 0 bases, with 10 bases between. The CDR3 DNA is TGCAGCGCCAGAGACAGCTCCTACGAGCAGTACTTC. Translating it yields CSARDSSYEQYF.

V is TRBV6-5 and J is TRBJ1-6; tentatively, D is TRBD1 (6 bases). Germline V lookup: CDR1 MNHEY, CDR2 SVGAGI. Trimming left V 4 bases short and J 7 bases short, with 14 bases between. The length of the CDR3 is 15 residues. The CDR3 DNA reads TGTGCCAGCAGTTCGACGGCAGGGGAGAATTCACCCCTCCACTTT. Amino acid sequence: CASSSTAGENSPLHF.

This rearrangement joins TRBV18 to TRBJ2-2, with 7 bases that match TRBD1. There are 15 residues in the CDR3. J lost 4 bases, V lost 3 bases, and 5 bases had no gene match. Germline V gene sequence: CDR1 KGHSH, CDR2 LQKENI. CDR3 coding DNA: TGTGCCAGCTCACCGACGACAGGGAGCACCGGGGAGCTGTTTTTT. Encoded protein: CASSPTTGSTGELFF. Complete variable domain (other parts from reference TRBV18 and TRBJ2-2): NAGVMQNPRHLVRRRGQEARLRCSPMKGHSHVYWYRQLPEEGLKFMVYLQKENIIDESGMPKERFSAEFPKEGPSILRIQQVVRGDSAAYFCASSPTTGSTGELFFGEGSRLTVL.

The rearrangement joins TRBV3-1 (or the pseudogene TRBV3-2) to TRBJ1-5, with 8 bases aligning to TRBD1. Losses at the gene ends were 5 bases for V and 6 bases for J; bases not matched to a gene: 6. The length of the CDR3 is 14 residues. Germline CDR1 and CDR2: LGHDT and YNNKEL (reference sequence). The CDR3 DNA sequence: TGTGCCAGCAGCTTCCAGGGGGCTCGTCAGCCCCAGCATTTT. This translates into CASSFQGARQPQHF.

The chain couples TRBV4-1 to TRBJ1-1, with 9 bases that match TRBD1. Germline loops: CDR1 MGHRA, CDR2 YSYEKL. The CDR3 totals 16 residues. With V trimmed by 0 bases and J by 8 bases, 10 bases remained unmatched. The DNA for the CDR3 is TGCGCCAGCAGCCAAGATGCGGACAGGGGCGTCCAGGAAGCTTTCTTT. It codes for CASSQDADRGVQEAFF.

This rearrangement joins TRBV28 to TRBJ2-1; D is possibly TRBD2 (7 bases). V was clipped by 5 bases and J by 14 bases, with 13 bases between them. The CDR3 is made up of 11 amino acids. Germline V gene sequence: CDR1 MDHEN, CDR2 SYDVKM. Here the CDR3 reads CASSNVGGEFF. As DNA, the CDR3 is TGTGCCAGCAGTAACGTAGGGGGGGAGTTCTTC. The full variable domain, in which reference TRBV28 and TRBJ2-1 provide the parts outside the CDR3, is DVKVTQSSRYLVKRTGEKVFLECVQDMDHENMFWYRQDPGLGLRLIYFSYDVKMKEKGDIPEGYSVSREKKERFSLILESASTNQTSMYLCASSNVGGEFFGPGTRLTVL.